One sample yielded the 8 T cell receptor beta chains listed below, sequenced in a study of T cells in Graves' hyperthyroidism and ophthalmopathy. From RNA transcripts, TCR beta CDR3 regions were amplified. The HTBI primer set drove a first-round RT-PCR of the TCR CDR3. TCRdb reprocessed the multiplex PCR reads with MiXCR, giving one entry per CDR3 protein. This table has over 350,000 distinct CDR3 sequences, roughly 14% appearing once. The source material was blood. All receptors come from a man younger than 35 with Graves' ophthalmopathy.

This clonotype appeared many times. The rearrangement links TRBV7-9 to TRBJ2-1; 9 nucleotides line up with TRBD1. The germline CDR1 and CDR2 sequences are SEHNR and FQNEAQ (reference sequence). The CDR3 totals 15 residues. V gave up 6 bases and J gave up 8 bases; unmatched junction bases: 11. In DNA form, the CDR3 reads TGTGCCAGCAGAGGCCGGGACAGGGTTTTCTATGAGCAGTTCTTC. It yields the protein CASRGRDRVFYEQFF. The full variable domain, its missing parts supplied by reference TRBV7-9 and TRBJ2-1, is DTGVSQNPRHKITKRGQNVTFRCDPISEHNRLYWYRQTLGQGPEFLTYFQNEAQLEKSRLLSDRFSAERPKGSFSTLEIQRTEQGDSAMYLCASRGRDRVFYEQFFGPGTRLTVL.

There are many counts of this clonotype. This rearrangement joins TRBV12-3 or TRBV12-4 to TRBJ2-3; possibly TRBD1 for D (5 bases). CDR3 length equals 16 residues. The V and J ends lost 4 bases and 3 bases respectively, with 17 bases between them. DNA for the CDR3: TGTGCCAGCAGTTCCCTGACAGCCCTGGGAACAGATACGCAGTATTTT. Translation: CASSSLTALGTDTQYF.

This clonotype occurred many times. CDR3 loop: CASSRGYNQPQHF. CDR3 nucleotide sequence: TGTGCCAGCAGTCGCGGTTACAATCAGCCCCAGCATTTT. J is TRBJ1-5 and V is TRBV27, with no clear D. CDR3 length: 13 residues. Germline V gene sequence: CDR1 MNHEY, CDR2 SMNVEV (reference sequence). The V end lost 5 bases, the J end lost 3 bases, and 8 bases lay between the germline ends.

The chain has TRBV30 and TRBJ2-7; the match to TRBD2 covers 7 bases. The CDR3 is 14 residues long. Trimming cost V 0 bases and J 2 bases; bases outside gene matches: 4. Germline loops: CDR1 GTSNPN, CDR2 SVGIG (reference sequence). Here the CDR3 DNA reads TGTGCCTGGAGTGTACGTGGGGGGGCCTACGAGCAGTACTTC. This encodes CAWSVRGGAYEQYF.

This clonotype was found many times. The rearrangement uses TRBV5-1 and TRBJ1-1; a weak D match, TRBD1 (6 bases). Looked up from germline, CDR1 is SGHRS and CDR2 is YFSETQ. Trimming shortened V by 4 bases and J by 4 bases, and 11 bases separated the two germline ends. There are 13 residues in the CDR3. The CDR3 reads CASSGTGFTEAFF. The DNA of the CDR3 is TGCGCCAGCAGCGGTACAGGGTTCACTGAAGCTTTCTTT.

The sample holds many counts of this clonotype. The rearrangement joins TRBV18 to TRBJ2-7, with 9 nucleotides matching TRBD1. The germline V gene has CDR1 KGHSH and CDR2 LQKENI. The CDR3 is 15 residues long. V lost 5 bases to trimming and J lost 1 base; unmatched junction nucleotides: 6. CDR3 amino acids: CASSSSGQGSYEQYF. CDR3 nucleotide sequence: TGTGCCAGCTCATCATCGGGACAGGGATCCTACGAGCAGTACTTC.

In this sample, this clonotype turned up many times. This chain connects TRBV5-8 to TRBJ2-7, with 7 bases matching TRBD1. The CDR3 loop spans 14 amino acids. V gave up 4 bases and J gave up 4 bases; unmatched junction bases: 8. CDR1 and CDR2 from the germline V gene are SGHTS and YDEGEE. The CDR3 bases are TGTGCCAGCAGCCTACAGGGGCGGATGTACGAGCAGTACTTC. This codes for CASSLQGRMYEQYF.

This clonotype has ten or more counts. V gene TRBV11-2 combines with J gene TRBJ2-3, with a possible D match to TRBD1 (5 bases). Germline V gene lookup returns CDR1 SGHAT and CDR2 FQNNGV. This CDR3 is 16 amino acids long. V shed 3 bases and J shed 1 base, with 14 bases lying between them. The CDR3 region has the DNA TGTGCCAGCAGCTTCGACCCAGGGTACGGCACAGATACGCAGTATTTT. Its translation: CASSFDPGYGTDTQYF.